Reported below is one T cell receptor beta chain. Its antigen has not been determined. Base qualities were left out, and no much larger clone turns up one base away. TCRbeta CDR3 regions were amplified from genomic DNA using the immunoSEQ Assay, a bias-controlled multiplex PCR. The published analysis was carried out like this. Within the assay, amplification of reference gene primers was used to estimate how many nucleated cells each sample contained. Sequence reads were collapsed and filtered to measure the absolute abundance of every unique TCRbeta CDR3 rearrangement. Productive Simpson clonality was computed per sample as the square root of Simpson's diversity index over productive rearrangements. In TCRdb, the immuneACCESS table is reduced to in-frame sequences with V and J assigned. These tables do not hold every clone; where another copy was compared, an unresolved V gene accounts for under half, and the others remain unexplained. V and J calls and clone size are those listed in that table; D and trimming were worked out from the DNA. This sample is represented by 250,000 or so clones; around 90% of them were singletons. The ten biggest clones cover 3% of the sample.

This entry belongs to a study of blood T cell repertoires in COVID-19 (dated by TCRdb to 2018 to 2021). About the study as a whole: Collaborator samples came from the United States, Italy and Spain and covered acute and convalescent phases of COVID-19. The prospective study material was composed of cDNA or gDNA derived from T cells, B-cell-depleted T cells, or PBMCs. Subjects who had been exposed to COVID-19, were actively infected with it, or had recovered from it provided the deeply sampled blood TCRbeta repertoires that made up the dataset. The repertoires were released in a freely available public database meant as a resource for research on the immune response to SARS-CoV-2. The samples were drawn from two sources: the first 160 participants of the ongoing ImmuneRACE study, and 1,000 to 1,500 subjects contributed by 6 global collaborators. A de-identified subject ID, COVID-19 status, age in years and sex were almost always included in the sample metadata. Where HLA class I and class II types were available, the types were taken from metadata supplied by the sample provider, not from assay-based typing. What the study reported, not specific to this receptor: Clinical and demographic metadata were provided uncurated, with the amount varying by source and participant.

Each collaborating institution followed its own protocols to collect whole blood in K2EDTA tubes. For TCRbeta analysis, collaborators shipped samples as frozen whole blood, isolated PBMCs, or DNA extracted from either of those sample types. The CDR3 covers 14 residues, taking in both the cysteine and the phenylalanine. The sequence is cut down to CDR3 DNA, 42 bases in frame from base 1. The junction carries 15 bases between V and J, which are trimmed by 5 bases and 7 bases respectively. CDR1 and CDR2 were assigned from the germline V gene as SGHRS and YFSETQ. Source material: peripheral blood. The source of this sequence is a man younger than 35 with active or convalescent COVID-19. This receptor chain uses TRBV5-1 and TRBJ1-4; perhaps TRBD1 is the D gene, with 6 bases matching. The CDR3 region reads CASSPQGISEKLFF. The nucleotide sequence reads as follows: TGCGCCAGCAGTCCACAGGGTATAAGTGAAAAACTGTTTTTT. Reference TRBV5-1 and TRBJ1-4 genes cover what lies past the CDR3, so the full variable domain is KAGVTQTPRYLIKTRGQQVTLSCSPISGHRSVSWYQQTPGQGLQFLFEYFSETQRNKGNFPGRFSGRQFSNSRSEMNVSTLELGDSALYLCASSPQGISEKLFFGSGTQLSVL.